This is a list of T cell receptor beta chains from one sample in a study of OX40 agonist ivuxolimab in advanced cancers. The data were produced by immunoSEQ multiplex PCR, yet TCRdb's version contains in-frame clones alone and is incomplete. The sample yields tens of thousands of clones, about 76% seen once. The source was CD4+ or CD8+ T cells sorted from blood, collected in a trial of the OX40 agonist ivuxolimab. These receptor sequences come from an adult with an advanced solid tumor such as melanoma, head and neck, liver or kidney cancer. Both conserved end residues are part of each CDR3. Each record gives: D gene, V gene, clone size, J gene, CDR3 protein, CDR3 DNA. The D gene is left open where the match is weak. Clone size is not always given. Where it is, it says once, few, many or a class for expanded clones.

TRBD2	TRBV19	-	TRBJ2-3	CASTLGGGDTQYF	TGTGCCAGTACCTTGGGGGGGGGAGATACGCAGTATTTT
-	TRBV6-1	-	TRBJ2-1	CAMGSYNEQFF	TGTGCCATGGGCTCCTACAATGAGCAGTTCTTC
TRBD1	TRBV28	large	TRBJ1-1	CASSPLTGGTEAFF	TGTGCCAGCAGTCCGCTGACAGGGGGCACTGAAGCTTTCTTT
-	TRBV7-9	-	TRBJ1-4	CASSFYGVENEKLFF	TGTGCCAGCAGCTTCTACGGGGTTGAAAATGAAAAACTGTTTTTT
-	TRBV5-1	-	TRBJ1-1	CASSSMGRLNTEAFF	TGCGCCAGCAGCTCCATGGGTAGACTGAACACTGAAGCTTTCTTT
TRBD2	TRBV27	-	TRBJ2-2	CASSLGTSGYTGELFF	TGTGCCAGCAGTCTCGGGACTAGCGGTTACACCGGGGAGCTGTTTTTT
-	TRBV6-5	-	TRBJ1-4	CASRDSNEKLFF	TGTGCCAGCAGGGATAGTAATGAAAAACTGTTTTTT
-	TRBV5-5	-	TRBJ2-3	CASSLDPGADTQYF	TGTGCCAGCAGCTTGGATCCGGGGGCGGATACGCAGTATTTT
-	TRBV6-5	-	TRBJ2-7	CASSELRGEQYF	TGTGCCAGCAGTGAATTGCGAGGTGAGCAGTACTTC
-	TRBV6-1	once	TRBJ2-1	CASSEGRSSYNEQFF	TGTGCCAGCAGTGAAGGCAGAAGCTCCTACAATGAGCAGTTCTTC
-	TRBV7-6	-	TRBJ2-1	CASSRSQGLNEQFF	TGTGCCAGCAGCCGCTCCCAGGGGCTGAATGAGCAGTTCTTC
TRBD2	TRBV27	once	TRBJ2-1	CASSLGLAGVRFF	TGTGCCAGCAGTTTAGGGCTAGCGGGAGTTCGATTCTTC
TRBD1	TRBV6-6	-	TRBJ1-1	CASSPGGFDTEAFF	TGTGCCAGCAGCCCAGGGGGATTCGACACTGAAGCTTTCTTT
TRBD1	TRBV27	-	TRBJ1-3	CASSRFTGDDTIYF	TGTGCCAGCAGTAGATTTACAGGGGATGACACCATATATTTT
-	TRBV6-5	-	TRBJ2-7	CASSYDRHYEQYF	TGTGCCAGCAGTTATGACAGACACTACGAGCAGTACTTC
-	TRBV27	-	TRBJ2-3	CASSLASRADTQYF	TGTGCCAGCAGTCTAGCTTCGAGGGCAGATACGCAGTATTTT
-	TRBV7-8	-	TRBJ2-1	CASSLVSGPITYNEQFF	TGTGCCAGCAGCTTAGTGTCAGGGCCCATAACCTACAATGAGCAGTTCTTC
TRBD1	TRBV4-1	once	TRBJ1-2	CASGTGYRYGYTF	TGCGCCAGCGGGACAGGTTATCGGTATGGCTACACCTTC
-	TRBV4-1	-	TRBJ2-7	CASSQVGGEGNEQYF	TGCGCCAGCAGCCAAGTTGGAGGAGAAGGTAACGAGCAGTACTTC
-	TRBV29-1	-	TRBJ1-1	CSVEEGNTEAFF	TGCAGCGTTGAAGAAGGGAACACTGAAGCTTTCTTT
-	TRBV7-8	once	TRBJ1-1	CASSFVGTEAFF	TGTGCCAGCAGCTTCGTCGGTACTGAAGCTTTCTTT
TRBD1	TRBV6-6	-	TRBJ1-1	CASSRQGHTEAFF	TGTGCCAGCAGCAGACAGGGGCACACTGAAGCTTTCTTT
-	TRBV4-1	medium-sized	TRBJ1-1	CASSQAGVGAFF	TGCGCCAGCAGCCAAGCAGGGGTTGGAGCTTTCTTT
TRBD1	TRBV28	-	TRBJ2-7	CASSLLTGEEQYF	TGTGCCAGCAGTTTGTTAACAGGGGAAGAGCAGTACTTC
TRBD1	TRBV23-1	few	TRBJ1-4	CASSQNRGREEKLFF	TGCGCCAGCAGTCAGAACAGGGGCCGGGAGGAAAAACTGTTTTTT
-	TRBV9	-	TRBJ1-2	CASSVAGQGSYGYTF	TGTGCCAGCAGCGTAGCTGGGCAGGGTAGCTATGGCTACACCTTC
-	TRBV9	few	TRBJ2-5	CASSPVGEAQYF	TGTGCCAGCAGCCCAGTGGGGGAGGCCCAGTACTTC
-	TRBV5-6	few	TRBJ1-2	CASSLEIRPYGYTF	TGTGCCAGCAGCTTGGAGATCAGACCTTATGGCTACACCTTC
-	TRBV7-9	-	TRBJ1-1	CASSLLEAFF	TGTGCCAGCAGCTTACTTGAAGCTTTCTTT
-	TRBV7-2	-	TRBJ2-3	CASSPGLLETDTQYF	TGTGCCAGCAGCCCTGGTTTACTTGAGACAGATACGCAGTATTTT
-	TRBV4-1	-	TRBJ1-1	CASSQGDLNTEAFF	TGCGCCAGCAGCCAAGGGGACCTGAACACTGAAGCTTTCTTT
TRBD1	TRBV5-6	once	TRBJ1-1	CASSQTTGATEAFF	TGTGCCAGCAGCCAGACGACAGGGGCCACTGAAGCTTTCTTT
-	TRBV15	-	TRBJ2-1	CATSRGIGDEQFF	TGTGCCACCAGCAGGGGAATTGGCGATGAGCAGTTCTTC
TRBD1	TRBV7-9	-	TRBJ1-4	CASSFTGGLEEKLFF	TGTGCCAGCAGCTTCACAGGGGGCTTGGAAGAAAAACTGTTTTTT
-	TRBV27	-	TRBJ1-1	CASSLQVTTEAFF	TGTGCCAGCAGTCTCCAGGTGACCACTGAAGCTTTCTTT
-	TRBV27	-	TRBJ1-1	CASSPWYPPDTEAFF	TGTGCCAGCAGTCCGTGGTACCCTCCCGACACTGAAGCTTTCTTT
-	TRBV27	-	TRBJ1-1	CASSLSTARLNTEAFF	TGTGCCAGCAGTTTATCTACGGCGAGATTGAACACTGAAGCTTTCTTT